Sequencing of this T cell receptor (beta chain) was carried out in a study of blood T cell repertoires in COVID-19. Across the study: Sample material is recorded as cDNA or gDNA derived from T cells, B-cell-depleted T cells, or PBMCs.

Study processing details: Reference gene primers were amplified, and this amplification served to estimate nucleated cell counts. TCRdb keeps only in-frame clones here, not all; method: immunoSEQ multiplex PCR. The V and J calls and clone size were taken over from that table, and D and trimming were inferred from the DNA. The sample yields about 250,000 clones, about 93% seen once. CDR3 size: 18 residues. J lost 2 bases, V lost 5 bases, and 16 bases had no gene match. CDR1 is SEHNR, CDR2 FQNEAQ, per germline (reference sequence). The specimen was peripheral blood. This sequence was found in a man aged 30 to 45 with COVID-19, enrolled during active disease. The J gene is TRBJ2-7, the V gene TRBV7-9; 9 nucleotides match TRBD1. The CDR3 here is CASSPAGVLRTGAYEQYF. The CDR3 DNA reads TGTGCCAGCAGCCCGGCGGGGGTCCTCCGGACAGGGGCCTACGAGCAGTACTTC.